The 20 T cell receptor beta chains presented below share a single source sample, sequenced in a study of blood T cells in healthy people across ages. Then a second PCR, running about 7 to 11 cycles, was carried out with a sample-barcoded 5' primer and a J-beta primer mix. MiXCR, run by TCRdb on the 5' RACE reads, gives a single entry per CDR3 protein. Among more than 1,400,000 distinct CDR3 sequences listed, about 40% were seen once. The sample comprised blood. The receptors originated from a woman aged 18-29 years in good health.

V is TRBV18 and J is TRBJ2-5; D tentatively reads TRBD1 or TRBD2 (6 bases each). The CDR3 sequence is 16 residues long. Trimming left V 3 bases short and J 11 bases short, with 25 bases between. Germline V gene sequence: CDR1 KGHSH, CDR2 LQKENI. CDR3: CASSPGGHHIVNEQYF. The CDR3 coding sequence is TGTGCCAGCTCACCGGGGGGACACCACATCGTCAATGAGCAGTACTTC.

This clonotype showed up just a few times. This chain links TRBV5-1 with TRBJ2-5; either TRBD1 or TRBD2 may fit D (5 bases each). The CDR3 contains 13 residues. The germline V and J ends were trimmed by 5 bases and 3 bases, with 11 bases remaining between them. Per the germline V gene, CDR1 is SGHRS and CDR2 is YFSETQ. CDR3 amino acids: CASRGPNEETQYF. The CDR3 DNA sequence: TGCGCCAGCAGGGGACCGAACGAAGAGACCCAGTACTTC.

This sequence joins TRBV18 and TRBJ2-1, with D possibly being TRBD2 (7 bases). V was shortened by 5 bases and J by 4 bases, with 12 bases between the two germline ends. CDR1 and CDR2 (germline): KGHSH, LQKENI. CDR3 length: 14 amino acids. CDR3 sequence: CASSGAGTYNEQFF. CDR3 sequence (DNA): TGTGCCAGCTCAGGAGCGGGGACATACAATGAGCAGTTCTTC.

This chain connects TRBV25-1 to TRBJ2-1; D unresolved. This CDR3 region has 13 residues. The germline V gene encodes CDR1 MGHDK and CDR2 SYGVNS. V was clipped by 7 bases and J by 7 bases, with 14 bases between them. The CDR3 coding sequence is TGTGCCAGCACCCTAGACCTTCTGAATGAGCAGTTCTTC. This codes for CASTLDLLNEQFF.

This chain connects TRBV18 to TRBJ2-3; D is uncertain. The CDR3 is 15 residues long. Trimming shortened V by 2 bases and J by 4 bases, and 13 bases separated the two germline ends. Germline lookup yields CDR1 KGHSH and CDR2 LQKENI. The DNA of the CDR3 is TGTGCCAGCTCACCAGGTTCAGCTATCCCAGATACGCAGTATTTT. This sequence encodes CASSPGSAIPDTQYF.

This chain uses TRBV7-9 with TRBJ2-2; D not resolved. V was clipped by 0 bases and J by 3 bases, with 8 bases between them. Germline values: CDR1 SEHNR, CDR2 FQNEAQ (reference sequence). The CDR3 extends over 15 amino acids. The CDR3 DNA follows: TGTGCCAGCAGCTTAGCCCCCCCTGACACCGGGGAGCTGTTTTTT. Its translation: CASSLAPPDTGELFF. Variable domain in full (rest from reference TRBV7-9 and TRBJ2-2): DTGVSQNPRHKITKRGQNVTFRCDPISEHNRLYWYRQTLGQGPEFLTYFQNEAQLEKSRLLSDRFSAERPKGSFSTLEIQRTEQGDSAMYLCASSLAPPDTGELFFGEGSRLTVL.

The rearrangement links TRBV4-1 to TRBJ2-4, with D unclear. From germline, CDR1 is MGHRA and CDR2 YSYEKL. Trimming took off 3 bases at V and 8 bases at J, with 5 bases between the two ends. The CDR3 totals 11 residues. The CDR3 DNA follows: TGCGCCAGCAGCCATTGGGACATTCAGTACTTC. It translates to CASSHWDIQYF.

There are a few counts of this clonotype. This chain connects TRBV12-3 or TRBV12-4 to TRBJ1-2, with D uncertain. V was pared by 4 bases and J by 8 bases, with 20 bases between. This CDR3 is 15 amino acids long. The CDR3 bases are TGTGCCAGCAGTTCGACCGCGACGGGTTTCGGCGGCTACACCTTC. This encodes CASSSTATGFGGYTF.

This clonotype was detected only a few times. The chain uses TRBV2 and TRBJ2-7; 11 bases line up with TRBD2. V gave up 5 bases and J gave up 5 bases; unmatched junction bases: 8. The CDR3 sequence is 15 residues long. Germline-derived CDR1 and CDR2 are SNHLY and FYNNEI. The CDR3 region has the DNA TGTGCCAGCAGTAAATCGACTAGCGGGATCCACGAGCAGTACTTC. Translated, it gives CASSKSTSGIHEQYF.

CDR3 loop: CASSLYRGSPEAFF. The CDR3 nucleotides read TGTGCCAGCAGCTTATACAGGGGTTCACCTGAAGCTTTCTTT. J is TRBJ1-1 and V is TRBV11-2, with 7 bases aligning to TRBD1. The length of the CDR3 is 14 residues. Trimming took 2 bases from V and 6 from J; bases not matched to a gene: 6. The germline CDR1 and CDR2 sequences are SGHAT and FQNNGV.

This clonotype was seen many times. The CDR3 loop reads CAISAGTSRNNEQFF. CDR3 DNA sequence: TGTGCCATCAGCGCCGGGACTAGCCGGAACAATGAGCAGTTCTTC. V usage is TRBV10-3 and J usage is TRBJ2-1; 9 bases map to TRBD2. Germline V gene lookup returns CDR1 ENHRY and CDR2 SYGVKD. This CDR3 is 15 amino acids long. V gave up 6 bases and J gave up 5 bases; unmatched junction bases: 8.

The V and J genes are TRBV13 and TRBJ2-1; 7 positions agree with TRBD2. The J segment lost 0 bases and the V segment lost 5 bases, leaving 10 bases of the junction unmatched. The V gene's germline CDR1 is PRHDT and CDR2 FYEKMQ (reference sequence). The CDR3 has 17 residues. DNA of the CDR3: TGTGCCAGCAGCGACTTAAGCGGGGCGAGCTCCTACAATGAGCAGTTCTTC. It is translated as CASSDLSGASSYNEQFF.

This sequence joins TRBV6-5 and TRBJ2-1, with 10 bases identical to TRBD1. CDR1 is MNHEY and CDR2 is SVGAGI in the germline V gene. This CDR3 is built from 16 residues. V was clipped by 5 bases and J by 5 bases; unmatched bases: 9. CDR3: CASSPPGTGANNEQFF. CDR3 DNA: TGTGCCAGCAGTCCCCCCGGGACAGGGGCCAACAATGAGCAGTTCTTC.

Comments on this clonotype: The junction differs from germline at one of its ends, possibly a read error. The genes are TRBV5-6 and TRBJ2-5; D unclear. Germline assignment: CDR1 SGHDT and CDR2 YYEEEE. The CDR3 is made up of 12 amino acids. DNA for the CDR3: TGTCCCAGCAGCTTATCAGAAGAGACCCAGTACTTC. Residues: CPSSLSEETQYF.

The J gene is TRBJ2-5, the V gene TRBV21-1; the table's D call TRBD1 went unverified against the DNA. TRBV21-1 is labeled a pseudogene. This CDR3 is built from 16 residues. CDR3 residues: CASSKKEGRRAETQYF. The DNA for the CDR3 is TGTGCCAGCAGCAAAAAGGAAGGGCGCAGGGCGGAGACCCAGTACTTC.

The chain employs TRBV20-1 and TRBJ2-3; TRBD1 aligns across 11 bases. Germline V gene sequence: CDR1 DFQATT, CDR2 SNEGSKA (reference sequence). This CDR3 has 14 amino acids. The V segment lost 5 bases and the J segment 5 bases; nucleotides outside the gene matches: 6. The CDR3 here is CSASRDRGIDTQYF. In DNA, the CDR3 is TGCAGTGCTTCCCGGGACAGGGGGATAGATACGCAGTATTTT.

This clonotype was seen ten or more times. A junction end diverges from the germline sequence, so it may reflect a read error. The gene calls are TRBV14 and TRBJ2-7; 9 bases agree with TRBD1. Germline V gene lookup returns CDR1 SGHDN and CDR2 FVKESK. The CDR3 covers 12 residues. The CDR3 nucleotides read TGCGCCAGCAGCCAAGACAGGGGGGAGCAGTACTTC. Translating gives CASSQDRGEQYF.

The chain couples TRBV2 to TRBJ1-1, with D maybe TRBD1 (6 bases). CDR1 is SNHLY, CDR2 FYNNEI, per germline. CDR3 size: 16 residues. V lost 8 bases to trimming and J lost 5 bases, with 24 bases between them. CDR3 protein: CASRTGGASGWTEAFF. Written as DNA, the CDR3 is TGTGCCAGCCGGACCGGGGGCGCCTCCGGATGGACTGAAGCTTTCTTT. Combining the CDR3 with reference TRBV2 and TRBJ1-1 gives the whole variable domain EPEVTQTPSHQVTQMGQEVILRCVPISNHLYFYWYRQILGQKVEFLVSFYNNEISEKSEIFDDQFSVERPDGSNFTLKIRSTKLEDSAMYFCASRTGGASGWTEAFFGQGTRLTVV.

Turning to this clonotype: Given the absence of the conserved phenylalanine or tryptophan at the CDR3 end, a read error is likely. The chain joins TRBV10-2 to TRBJ2-7, with TRBD1 identical over 8 bases. Germline CDR1 WSHSY, CDR2 SAAADI. V shed 11 bases, J shed 6 bases, and the junction held 12 bases outside the gene matches. The CDR3 has 13 amino acids. In DNA, the CDR3 is TGCGCCGGAGCAAGGACAGGGTTCAGCGAGCAGTACTTA. Amino acids: CAGARTGFSEQYL.

This clonotype was observed a handful of times. J is TRBJ2-7 and V is TRBV6-6; possible D gene TRBD2, 6 bases. Trimming left V 6 bases short and J 0 bases short, with 18 bases between. The CDR3 length is 16 residues. The germline V gene has CDR1 MNHNY and CDR2 SVGAGI (reference sequence). The CDR3 DNA is TGTGCCAGCAGGTACACCGCAGATAGCGGCTCCTACGAGCAGTACTTC. Its translation: CASRYTADSGSYEQYF.